The T cell receptor beta chain under discussion was sequenced for a study of radiation and T cells in renal cell carcinoma. TCRdb's copy holds only in-frame clones and misses some; the assay was immunoSEQ multiplex PCR. The sample has 95,000 to 150,000 clones; 65% to 85% are singletons. Time point reported: blood 2 weeks post-SBRT. This sample's treatment: 15 Gy SBRT to primary tumor, nephrectomy 4 weeks later. The tumor was a clear cell renal cell carcinoma. The V and J ends lost 4 bases and 6 bases respectively, with 15 bases between them. CDR3 length: 15 residues. Germline lookup yields CDR1 LGHNA and CDR2 YNFKEQ.

This chain connects TRBV4-2 to TRBJ1-4; possible D gene TRBD1, 6 bases. The sequence came from a man in his fifties with renal cell carcinoma. The specimen comprised blood, sampled from a patient whose treatment included radiotherapy and nephrectomy. The chain's CDR3 is CASSPSFPGDEKLFF. The CDR3 DNA follows: TGTGCCAGCAGCCCGTCGTTTCCAGGGGATGAAAAACTGTTTTTT.